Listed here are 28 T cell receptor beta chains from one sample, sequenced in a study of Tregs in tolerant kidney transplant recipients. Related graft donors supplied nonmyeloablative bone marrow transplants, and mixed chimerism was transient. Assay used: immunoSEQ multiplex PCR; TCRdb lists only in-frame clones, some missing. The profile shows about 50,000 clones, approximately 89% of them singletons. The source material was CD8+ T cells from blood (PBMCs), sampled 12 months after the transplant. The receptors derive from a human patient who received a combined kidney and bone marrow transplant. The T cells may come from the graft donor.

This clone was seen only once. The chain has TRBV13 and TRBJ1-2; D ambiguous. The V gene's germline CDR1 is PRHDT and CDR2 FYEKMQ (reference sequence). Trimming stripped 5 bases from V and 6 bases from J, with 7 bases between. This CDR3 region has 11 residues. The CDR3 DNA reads TGTGCCAGCAGCGCAGTGGATGGCTACACCTTC. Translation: CASSAVDGYTF.

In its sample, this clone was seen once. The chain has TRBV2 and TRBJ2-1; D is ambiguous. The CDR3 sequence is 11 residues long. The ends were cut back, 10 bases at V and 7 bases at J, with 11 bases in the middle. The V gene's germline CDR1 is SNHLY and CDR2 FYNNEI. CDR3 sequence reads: CATETPNEQFF. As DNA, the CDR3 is TGTGCCACCGAGACTCCGAATGAGCAGTTCTTC.

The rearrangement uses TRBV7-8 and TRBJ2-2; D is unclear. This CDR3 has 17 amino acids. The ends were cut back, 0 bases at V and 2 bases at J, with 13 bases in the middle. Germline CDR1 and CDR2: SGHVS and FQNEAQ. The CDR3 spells CASSLARLSTNTGELFF. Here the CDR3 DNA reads TGTGCCAGCAGCTTAGCGAGGCTTTCGACCAACACCGGGGAGCTGTTTTTT.

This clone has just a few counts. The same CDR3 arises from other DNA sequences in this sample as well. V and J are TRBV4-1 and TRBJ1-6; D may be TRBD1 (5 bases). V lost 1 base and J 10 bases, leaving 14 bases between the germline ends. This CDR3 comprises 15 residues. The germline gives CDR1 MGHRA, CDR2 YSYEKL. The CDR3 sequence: CASSQGIQVLSPLHF. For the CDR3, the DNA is TGCGCCAGCAGCCAAGGGATACAGGTTCTATCACCCCTCCACTTT.

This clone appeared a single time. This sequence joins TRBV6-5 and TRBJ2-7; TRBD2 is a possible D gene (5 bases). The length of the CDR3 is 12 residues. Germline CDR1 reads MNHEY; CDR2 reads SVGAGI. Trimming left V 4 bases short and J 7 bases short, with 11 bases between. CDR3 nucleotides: TGTGCCAGCAGTTCCCTCCCGGGAGAGCAGTACTTC. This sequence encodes CASSSLPGEQYF.

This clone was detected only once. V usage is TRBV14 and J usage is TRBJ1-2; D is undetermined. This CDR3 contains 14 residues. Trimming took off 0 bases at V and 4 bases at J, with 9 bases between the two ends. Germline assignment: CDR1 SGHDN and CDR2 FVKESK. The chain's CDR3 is CASSQDRVLYGYTF. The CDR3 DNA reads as TGTGCCAGCAGCCAAGATCGGGTCCTCTATGGCTACACCTTC.

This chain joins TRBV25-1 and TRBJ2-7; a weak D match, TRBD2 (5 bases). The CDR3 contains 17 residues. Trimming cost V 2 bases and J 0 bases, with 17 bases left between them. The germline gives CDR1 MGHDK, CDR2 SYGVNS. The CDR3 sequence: CASSENHPGEGSYEQYF. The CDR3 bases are TGTGCCAGCAGTGAAAACCATCCAGGAGAGGGCTCCTACGAGCAGTACTTC.

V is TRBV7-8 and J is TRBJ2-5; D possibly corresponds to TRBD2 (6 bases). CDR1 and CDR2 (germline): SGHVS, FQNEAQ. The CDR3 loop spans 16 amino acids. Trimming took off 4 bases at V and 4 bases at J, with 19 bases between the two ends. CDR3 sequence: CASSSGDGFLGETQYF. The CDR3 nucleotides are TGTGCCAGCAGCTCGGGAGACGGTTTCCTGGGAGAGACCCAGTACTTC.

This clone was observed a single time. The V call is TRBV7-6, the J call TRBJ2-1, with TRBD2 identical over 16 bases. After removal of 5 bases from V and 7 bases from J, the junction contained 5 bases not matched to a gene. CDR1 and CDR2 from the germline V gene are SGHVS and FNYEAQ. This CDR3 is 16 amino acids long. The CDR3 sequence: CASSAPGLAGGNEQFF. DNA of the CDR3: TGTGCCAGCAGCGCTCCGGGACTAGCGGGGGGGAATGAGCAGTTCTTC.

DNA of the CDR3: TGTGCCAGCAGCCCCCTCCTACTAGCCGGGGAGCTGTTTTTT. Translating gives CASSPLLLAGELFF. The chain joins TRBV14 to TRBJ2-2; weak D call: TRBD2 (5 bases). CDR3 length equals 14 residues. V dropped 4 bases and J dropped 6 bases, with 12 bases sitting between them. Germline values: CDR1 SGHDN, CDR2 FVKESK.

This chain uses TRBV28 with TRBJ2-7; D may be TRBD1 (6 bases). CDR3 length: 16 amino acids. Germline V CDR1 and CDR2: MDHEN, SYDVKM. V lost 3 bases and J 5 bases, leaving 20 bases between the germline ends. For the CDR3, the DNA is TGTGCCAGCAGTTTTCATACAGGGAATCCAACCGACGAGCAGTACTTC. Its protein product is CASSFHTGNPTDEQYF.

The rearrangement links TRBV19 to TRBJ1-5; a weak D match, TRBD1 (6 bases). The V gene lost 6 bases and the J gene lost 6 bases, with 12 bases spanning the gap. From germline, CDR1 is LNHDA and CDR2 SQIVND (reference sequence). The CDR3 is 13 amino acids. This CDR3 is CASRQGGGQPQHF. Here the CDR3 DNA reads TGTGCCAGTAGACAGGGTGGGGGTCAGCCCCAGCATTTT.

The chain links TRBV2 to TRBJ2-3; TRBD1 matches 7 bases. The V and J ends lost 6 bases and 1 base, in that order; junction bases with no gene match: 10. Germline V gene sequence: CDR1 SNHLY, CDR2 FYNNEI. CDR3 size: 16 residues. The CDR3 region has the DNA TGTGCCAGCAGCACGGACAGGACCACAGGCACAGATACGCAGTATTTT. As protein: CASSTDRTTGTDTQYF.

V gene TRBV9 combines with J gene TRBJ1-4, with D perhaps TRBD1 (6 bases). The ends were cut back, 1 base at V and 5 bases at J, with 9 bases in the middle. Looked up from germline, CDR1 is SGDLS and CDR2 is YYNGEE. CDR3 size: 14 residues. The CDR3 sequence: CASSVRGGNEKLFF. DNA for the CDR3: TGTGCCAGCAGCGTAAGGGGGGGGAATGAAAAACTGTTTTTT.

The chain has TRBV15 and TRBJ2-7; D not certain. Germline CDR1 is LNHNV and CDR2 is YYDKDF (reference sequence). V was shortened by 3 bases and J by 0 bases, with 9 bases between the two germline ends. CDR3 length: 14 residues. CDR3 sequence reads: CATSSISFSYEQYF. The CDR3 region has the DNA TGTGCCACCAGCAGTATCAGTTTCTCCTACGAGCAGTACTTC.

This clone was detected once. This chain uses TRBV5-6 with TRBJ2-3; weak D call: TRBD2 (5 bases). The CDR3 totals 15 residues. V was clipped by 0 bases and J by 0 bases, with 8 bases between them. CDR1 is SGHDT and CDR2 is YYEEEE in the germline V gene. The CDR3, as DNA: TGTGCCAGCAGCTTGGTTGGCGGGAGCACAGATACGCAGTATTTT. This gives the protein CASSLVGGSTDTQYF.

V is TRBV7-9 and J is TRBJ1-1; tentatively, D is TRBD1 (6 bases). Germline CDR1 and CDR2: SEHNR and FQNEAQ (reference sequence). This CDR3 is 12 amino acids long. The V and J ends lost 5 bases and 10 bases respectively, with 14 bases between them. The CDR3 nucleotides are TGTGCCAGCAGCCCAACAGGGAACAGAGCTTTCTTT. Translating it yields CASSPTGNRAFF.

CDR3 nucleotide sequence: TGTGCCAGCAGCGTAGAGTTAGACACAGATACGCAGTATTTT. Amino acid sequence: CASSVELDTDTQYF. The gene calls are TRBV9 and TRBJ2-3; no clear D. V was clipped by 0 bases and J by 2 bases, with 7 bases between them. The CDR3 is made up of 14 amino acids. Germline V lookup: CDR1 SGDLS, CDR2 YYNGEE. The full variable domain, with the rest looked up from reference TRBV9 and TRBJ2-3, is DSGVTQTPKHLITATGQRVTLRCSPRSGDLSVYWYQQSLDQGLQFLIQYYNGEERAKGNILERFSAQQFPDLHSELNLSSLELGDSALYFCASSVELDTDTQYFGPGTRLTVL.

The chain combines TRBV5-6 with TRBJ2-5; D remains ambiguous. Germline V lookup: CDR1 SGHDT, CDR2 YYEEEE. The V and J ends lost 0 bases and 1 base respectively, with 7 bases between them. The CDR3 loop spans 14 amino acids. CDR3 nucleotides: TGTGCCAGCAGCTTGGGGGCTTTCCAAGAGACCCAGTACTTC. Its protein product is CASSLGAFQETQYF.

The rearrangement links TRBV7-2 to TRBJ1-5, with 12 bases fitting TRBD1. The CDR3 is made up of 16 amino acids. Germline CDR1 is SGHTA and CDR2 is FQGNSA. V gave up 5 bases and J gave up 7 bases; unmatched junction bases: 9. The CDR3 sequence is CASSRTGTGGRQPQHF. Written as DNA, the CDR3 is TGTGCCAGCAGCAGAACCGGGACAGGGGGCAGGCAGCCCCAGCATTTT.

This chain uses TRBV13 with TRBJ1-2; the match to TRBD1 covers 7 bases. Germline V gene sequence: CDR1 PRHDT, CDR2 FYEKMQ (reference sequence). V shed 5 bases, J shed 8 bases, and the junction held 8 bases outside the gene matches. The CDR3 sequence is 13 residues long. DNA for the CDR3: TGTGCCAGCAGCCGTAGGGGGCGCGAGGGCTACACCTTC. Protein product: CASSRRGREGYTF.

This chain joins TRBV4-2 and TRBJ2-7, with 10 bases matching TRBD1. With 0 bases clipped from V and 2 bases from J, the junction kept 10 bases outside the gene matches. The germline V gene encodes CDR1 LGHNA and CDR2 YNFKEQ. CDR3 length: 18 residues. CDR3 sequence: CASSQDTRGDRGPYEQYF. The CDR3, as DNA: TGTGCCAGCAGCCAAGATACGAGGGGGGACAGGGGTCCCTACGAGCAGTACTTC.

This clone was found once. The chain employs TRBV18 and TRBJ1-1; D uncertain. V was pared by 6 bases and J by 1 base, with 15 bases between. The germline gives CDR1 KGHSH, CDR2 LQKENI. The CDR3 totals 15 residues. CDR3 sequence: CASSPISTQNTEAFF. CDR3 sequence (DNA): TGTGCCAGCTCCCCAATTTCGACACAGAACACTGAAGCTTTCTTT. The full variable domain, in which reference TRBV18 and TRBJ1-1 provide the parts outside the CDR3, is NAGVMQNPRHLVRRRGQEARLRCSPMKGHSHVYWYRQLPEEGLKFMVYLQKENIIDESGMPKERFSAEFPKEGPSILRIQQVVRGDSAAYFCASSPISTQNTEAFFGQGTRLTVV.

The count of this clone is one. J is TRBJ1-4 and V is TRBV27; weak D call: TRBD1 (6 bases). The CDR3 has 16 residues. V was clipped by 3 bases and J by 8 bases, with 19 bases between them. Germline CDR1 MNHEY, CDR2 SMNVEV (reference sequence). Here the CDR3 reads CASSFMGKQGWEKLFF. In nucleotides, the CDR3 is TGTGCCAGCAGTTTTATGGGAAAACAGGGATGGGAAAAACTGTTTTTT.

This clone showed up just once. CDR3 protein: CASTGFYGYTF. CDR3 sequence (DNA): TGTGCCAGTACAGGATTCTATGGCTACACCTTC. The chain has TRBV9 and TRBJ1-2, with a tentative D call TRBD1 (5 bases). Trimming removed 8 bases from V and 4 bases from J, with 9 bases in between. This CDR3 comprises 11 residues. CDR1 and CDR2 from the germline V gene are SGDLS and YYNGEE.

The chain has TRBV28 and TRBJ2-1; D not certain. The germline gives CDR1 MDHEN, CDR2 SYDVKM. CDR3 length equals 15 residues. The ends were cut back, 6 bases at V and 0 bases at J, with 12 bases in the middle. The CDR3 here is CASSPLASSYNEQFF. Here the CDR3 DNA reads TGTGCCAGCAGCCCCCTTGCGAGCTCCTACAATGAGCAGTTCTTC. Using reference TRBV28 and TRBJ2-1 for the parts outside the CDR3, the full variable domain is DVKVTQSSRYLVKRTGEKVFLECVQDMDHENMFWYRQDPGLGLRLIYFSYDVKMKEKGDIPEGYSVSREKKERFSLILESASTNQTSMYLCASSPLASSYNEQFFGPGTRLTVL.

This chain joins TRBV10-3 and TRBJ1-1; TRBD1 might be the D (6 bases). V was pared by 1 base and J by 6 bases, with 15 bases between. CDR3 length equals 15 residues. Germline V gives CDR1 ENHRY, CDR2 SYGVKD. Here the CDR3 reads CAISELGGAGAEAFF. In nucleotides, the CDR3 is TGTGCCATCAGTGAGTTGGGGGGGGCCGGGGCTGAAGCTTTCTTT.

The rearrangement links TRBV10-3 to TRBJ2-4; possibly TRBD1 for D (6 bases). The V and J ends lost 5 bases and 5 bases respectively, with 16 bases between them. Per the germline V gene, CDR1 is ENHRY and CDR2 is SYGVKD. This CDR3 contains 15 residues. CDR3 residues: CAISKATGVENIQYF. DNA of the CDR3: TGTGCCATCAGTAAAGCGACAGGAGTCGAAAACATTCAGTACTTC.